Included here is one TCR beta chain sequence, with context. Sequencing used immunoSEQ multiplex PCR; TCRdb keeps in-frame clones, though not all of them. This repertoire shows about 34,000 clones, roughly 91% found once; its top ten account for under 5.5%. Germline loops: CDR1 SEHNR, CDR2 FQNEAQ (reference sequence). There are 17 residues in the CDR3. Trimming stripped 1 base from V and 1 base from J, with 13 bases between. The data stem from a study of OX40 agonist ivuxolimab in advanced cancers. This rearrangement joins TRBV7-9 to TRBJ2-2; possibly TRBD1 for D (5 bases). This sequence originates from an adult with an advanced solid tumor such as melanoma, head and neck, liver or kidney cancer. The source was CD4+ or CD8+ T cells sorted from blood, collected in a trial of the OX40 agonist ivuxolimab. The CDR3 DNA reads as TGTGCCAGCAGCTTAGGGTGGGCAGGGCAGAACACCGGGGAGCTGTTTTTT. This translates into CASSLGWAGQNTGELFF.